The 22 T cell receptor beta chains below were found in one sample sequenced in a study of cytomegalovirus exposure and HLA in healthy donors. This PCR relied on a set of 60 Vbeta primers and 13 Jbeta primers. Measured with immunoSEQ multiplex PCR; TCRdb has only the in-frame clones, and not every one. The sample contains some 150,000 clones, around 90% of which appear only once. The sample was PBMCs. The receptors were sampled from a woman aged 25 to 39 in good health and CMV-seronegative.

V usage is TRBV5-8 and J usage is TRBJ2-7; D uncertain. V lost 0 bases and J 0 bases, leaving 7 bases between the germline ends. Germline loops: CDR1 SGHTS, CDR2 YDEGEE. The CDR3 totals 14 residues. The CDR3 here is CASSLGADSYEQYF. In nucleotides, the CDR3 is TGTGCCAGCAGCTTGGGGGCTGACTCCTACGAGCAGTACTTC.

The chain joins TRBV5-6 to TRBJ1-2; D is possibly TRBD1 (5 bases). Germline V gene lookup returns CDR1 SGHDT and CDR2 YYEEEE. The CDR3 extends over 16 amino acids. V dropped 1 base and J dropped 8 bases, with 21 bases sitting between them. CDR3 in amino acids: CASSLPYLTVPGGYTF. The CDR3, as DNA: TGTGCCAGCAGCTTGCCCTATTTGACCGTTCCAGGGGGCTACACCTTC.

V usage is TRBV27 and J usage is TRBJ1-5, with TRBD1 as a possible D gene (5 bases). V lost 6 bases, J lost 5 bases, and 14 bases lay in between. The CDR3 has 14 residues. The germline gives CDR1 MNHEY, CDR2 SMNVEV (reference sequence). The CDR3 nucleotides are TGTGCCAGCAGCGGTTCTCGGGGGTATCAGCCCCAGCATTTT. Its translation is CASSGSRGYQPQHF.

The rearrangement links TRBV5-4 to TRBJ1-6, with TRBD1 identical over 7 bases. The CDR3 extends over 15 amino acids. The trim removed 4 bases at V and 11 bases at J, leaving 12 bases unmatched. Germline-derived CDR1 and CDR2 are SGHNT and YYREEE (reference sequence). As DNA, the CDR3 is TGTGCCAGCAGCCCCAGGCAGCAGACAGGGACACCCCTCCACTTT. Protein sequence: CASSPRQQTGTPLHF.

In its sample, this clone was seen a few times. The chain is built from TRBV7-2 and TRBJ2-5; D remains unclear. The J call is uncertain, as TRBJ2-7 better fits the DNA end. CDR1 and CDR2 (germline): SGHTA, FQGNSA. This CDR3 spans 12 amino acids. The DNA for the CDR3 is TGTGCCAGCAGCTTCTCAGGCGACGAGCAGTACTTC. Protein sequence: CASSFSGDEQYF.

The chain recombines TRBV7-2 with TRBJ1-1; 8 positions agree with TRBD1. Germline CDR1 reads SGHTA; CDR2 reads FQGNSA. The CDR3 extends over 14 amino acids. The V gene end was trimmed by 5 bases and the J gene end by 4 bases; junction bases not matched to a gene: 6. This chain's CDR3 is CASSRGQGSTEAFF. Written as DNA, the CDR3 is TGTGCCAGCAGCCGAGGACAGGGAAGCACTGAAGCTTTCTTT.

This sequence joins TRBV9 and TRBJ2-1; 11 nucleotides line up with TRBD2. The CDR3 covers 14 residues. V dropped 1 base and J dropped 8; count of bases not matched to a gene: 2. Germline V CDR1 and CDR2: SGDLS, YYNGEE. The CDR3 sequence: CASSVTSGGDEQFF. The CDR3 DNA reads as TGTGCCAGCAGCGTAACTAGCGGGGGTGATGAGCAGTTCTTC.

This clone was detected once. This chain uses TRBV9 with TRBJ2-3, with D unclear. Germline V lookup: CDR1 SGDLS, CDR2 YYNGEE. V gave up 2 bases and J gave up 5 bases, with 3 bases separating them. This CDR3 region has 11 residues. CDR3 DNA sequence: TGTGCCAGCAGCGTCGTAGATACGCAGTATTTT. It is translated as CASSVVDTQYF.

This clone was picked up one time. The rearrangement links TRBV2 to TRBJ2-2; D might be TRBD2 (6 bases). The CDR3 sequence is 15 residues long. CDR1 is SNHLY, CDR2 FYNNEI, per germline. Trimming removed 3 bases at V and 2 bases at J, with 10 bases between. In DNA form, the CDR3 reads TGTGCCAGCAGTGATGGGGGGACTAACACCGGGGAGCTGTTTTTT. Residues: CASSDGGTNTGELFF.

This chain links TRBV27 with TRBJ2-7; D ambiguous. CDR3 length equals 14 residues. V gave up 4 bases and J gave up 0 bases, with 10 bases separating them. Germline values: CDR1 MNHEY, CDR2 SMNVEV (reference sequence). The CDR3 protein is CASSSVPSSYEQYF. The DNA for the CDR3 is TGTGCCAGCAGTTCGGTCCCCTCCTCCTACGAGCAGTACTTC.

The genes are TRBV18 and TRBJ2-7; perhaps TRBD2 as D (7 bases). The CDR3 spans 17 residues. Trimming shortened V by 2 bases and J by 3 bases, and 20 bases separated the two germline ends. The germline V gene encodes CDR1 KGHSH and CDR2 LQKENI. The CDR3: CASSPITGRGLSYEQYF. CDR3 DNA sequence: TGTGCCAGCTCACCAATCACAGGGAGGGGGTTGAGCTACGAGCAGTACTTC.

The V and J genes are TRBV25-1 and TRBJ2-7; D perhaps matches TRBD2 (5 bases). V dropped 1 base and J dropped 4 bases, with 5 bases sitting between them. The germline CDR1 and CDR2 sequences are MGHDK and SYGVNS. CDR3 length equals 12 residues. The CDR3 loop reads CASSESGYEQYF. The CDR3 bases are TGTGCCAGCAGTGAATCGGGGTACGAGCAGTACTTC.

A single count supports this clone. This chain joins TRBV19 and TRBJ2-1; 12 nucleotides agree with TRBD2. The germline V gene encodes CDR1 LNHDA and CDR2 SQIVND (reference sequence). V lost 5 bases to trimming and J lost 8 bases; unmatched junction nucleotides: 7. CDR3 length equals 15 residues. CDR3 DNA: TGTGCCAGTAGTTCTAGCGGGGGGGGAACCTATGAGCAGTTCTTC. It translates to CASSSSGGGTYEQFF. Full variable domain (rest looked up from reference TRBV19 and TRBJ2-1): DGGITQSPKYLFRKEGQNVTLSCEQNLNHDAMYWYRQDPGQGLRLIYYSQIVNDFQKGDIAEGYSVSREKKESFPLTVTSAQKNPTAFYLCASSSSGGGTYEQFFGPGTRLTVL.

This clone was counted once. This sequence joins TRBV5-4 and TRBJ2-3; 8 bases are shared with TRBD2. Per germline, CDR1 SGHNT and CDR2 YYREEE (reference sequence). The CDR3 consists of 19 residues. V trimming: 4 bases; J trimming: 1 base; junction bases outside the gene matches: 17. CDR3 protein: CASSRRGVAGIGGTDTQYF. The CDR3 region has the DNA TGTGCCAGCAGCCGCCGGGGGGTAGCGGGAATAGGGGGCACAGATACGCAGTATTTT.

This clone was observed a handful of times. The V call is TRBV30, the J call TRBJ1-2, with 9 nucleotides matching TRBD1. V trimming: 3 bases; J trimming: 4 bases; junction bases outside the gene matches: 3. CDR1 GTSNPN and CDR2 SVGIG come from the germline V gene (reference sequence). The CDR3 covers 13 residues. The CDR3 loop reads CAWRTTGGYGYTF. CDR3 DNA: TGTGCCTGGAGGACGACAGGGGGCTATGGCTACACCTTC. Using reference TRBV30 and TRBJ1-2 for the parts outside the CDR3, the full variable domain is SQTIHQWPATLVQPVGSPLSLECTVEGTSNPNLYWYRQAAGRGLQLLFYSVGIGQISSEVPQNLSASRPQDRQFILSSKKLLLSDSGFYLCAWRTTGGYGYTFGSGTRLTVV.

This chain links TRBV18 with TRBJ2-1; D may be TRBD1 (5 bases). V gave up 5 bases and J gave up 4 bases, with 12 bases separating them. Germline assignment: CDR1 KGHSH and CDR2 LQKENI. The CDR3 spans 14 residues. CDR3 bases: TGTGCCAGCTCATCCTTGGACAAATACAATGAGCAGTTCTTC. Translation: CASSSLDKYNEQFF.

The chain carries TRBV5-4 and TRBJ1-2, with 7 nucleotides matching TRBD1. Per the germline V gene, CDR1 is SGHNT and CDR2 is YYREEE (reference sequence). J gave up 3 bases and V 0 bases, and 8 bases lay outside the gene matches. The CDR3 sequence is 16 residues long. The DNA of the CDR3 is TGTGCCAGCAGCTTGGGGGGGGACAGTCGTGACTATGGCTACACCTTC. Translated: CASSLGGDSRDYGYTF.

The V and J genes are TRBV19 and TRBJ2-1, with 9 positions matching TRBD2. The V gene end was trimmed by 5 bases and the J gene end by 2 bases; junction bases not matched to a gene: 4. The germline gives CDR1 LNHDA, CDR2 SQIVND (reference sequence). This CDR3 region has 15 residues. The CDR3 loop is CASSPSGGTYNEQFF. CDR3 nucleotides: TGTGCCAGTAGTCCCAGCGGGGGGACCTACAATGAGCAGTTCTTC.

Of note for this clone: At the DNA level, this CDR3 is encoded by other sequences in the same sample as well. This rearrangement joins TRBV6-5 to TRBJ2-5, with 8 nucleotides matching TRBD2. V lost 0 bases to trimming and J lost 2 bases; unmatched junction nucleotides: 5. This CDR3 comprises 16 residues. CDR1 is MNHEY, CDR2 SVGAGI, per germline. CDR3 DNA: TGTGCCAGCAGTTACTCCCTAGCGGGCCCACAAGAGACCCAGTACTTC. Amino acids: CASSYSLAGPQETQYF.

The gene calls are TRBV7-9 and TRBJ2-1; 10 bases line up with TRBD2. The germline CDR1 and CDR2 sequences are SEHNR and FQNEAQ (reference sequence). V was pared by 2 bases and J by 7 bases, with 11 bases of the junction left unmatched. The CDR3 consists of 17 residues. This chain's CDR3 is CASSLQGRLAGVNEQFF. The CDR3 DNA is TGTGCCAGCAGCTTACAGGGGCGGCTAGCGGGGGTAAATGAGCAGTTCTTC.

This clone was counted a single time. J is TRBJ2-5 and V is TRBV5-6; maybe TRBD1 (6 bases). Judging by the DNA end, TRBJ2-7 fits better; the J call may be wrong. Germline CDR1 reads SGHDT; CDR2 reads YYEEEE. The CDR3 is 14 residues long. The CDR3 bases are TGTGCCAGCAGCTTGAGGACAGCACTCCACGAGCAGTACTTC. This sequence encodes CASSLRTALHEQYF.

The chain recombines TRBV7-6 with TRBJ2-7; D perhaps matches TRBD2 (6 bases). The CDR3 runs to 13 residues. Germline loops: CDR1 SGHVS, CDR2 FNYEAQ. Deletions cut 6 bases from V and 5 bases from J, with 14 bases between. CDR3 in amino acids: CASSRLVSDEQYF. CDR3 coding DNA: TGTGCCAGCAGTCGACTAGTTTCTGACGAGCAGTACTTC.